This T cell receptor beta chain was retrieved from a study of technical replicates of blood from a handful of donors. Germline CDR1 reads SNHLY; CDR2 reads FYNNEI. The V end was cut by 7 bases, the J end by 14 bases, with 15 bases between. The CDR3 has 12 residues. The data were produced by immunoSEQ multiplex PCR, yet TCRdb's version contains in-frame clones alone and is incomplete. Counted here are approximately 75,000 clones, 75% to 90% occurring once; the ten biggest clones make up 3.5% to 4%. This clone was observed a handful of times. The V gene is TRBV2, the J gene TRBJ1-6; the D gene is possibly TRBD1 (5 bases). The TCR was taken from a human donor in good health. Some clones in this sample may be carry-over from other donors' samples. Source material: PBMCs. In DNA, the CDR3 is TGTGCCAGCAAGGAGCCGCGACAGACCCTCCACTTT. Translation: CASKEPRQTLHF.